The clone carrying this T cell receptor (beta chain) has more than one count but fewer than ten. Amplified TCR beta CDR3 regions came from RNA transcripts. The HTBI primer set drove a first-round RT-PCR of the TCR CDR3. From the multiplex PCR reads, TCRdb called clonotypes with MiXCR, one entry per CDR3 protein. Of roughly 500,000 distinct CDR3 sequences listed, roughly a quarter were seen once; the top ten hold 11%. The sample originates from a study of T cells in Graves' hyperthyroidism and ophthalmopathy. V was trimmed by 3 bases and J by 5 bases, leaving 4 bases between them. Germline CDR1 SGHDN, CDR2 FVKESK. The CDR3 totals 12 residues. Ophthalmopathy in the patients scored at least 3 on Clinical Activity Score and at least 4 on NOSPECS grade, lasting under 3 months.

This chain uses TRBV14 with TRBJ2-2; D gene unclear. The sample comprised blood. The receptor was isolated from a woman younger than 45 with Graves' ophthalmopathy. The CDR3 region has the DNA TGTGCCAGCAGCCACGGGACCGGGGAGCTGTTTTTT. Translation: CASSHGTGELFF.